The entry below gives a single T cell receptor (beta chain) sequence along with its context. CDR3 length equals 17 residues. After removal of 1 base from V and 5 bases from J, the junction contained 9 bases not matched to a gene. The germline V gene has CDR1 LNHDA and CDR2 SQIVND (reference sequence). The data stem from a study of blood T cell repertoires in COVID-19. Study-wide background: Acute and convalescent COVID-19 samples came from the United States, Italy and Spain. PBMCs, B-cell-depleted T cells, or T cells provided the cDNA or gDNA that made up the material.

Measured with immunoSEQ multiplex PCR; TCRdb has only the in-frame clones, and not every one. The data show under 110,000 clones, with about 70% seen just once and 0.8% to 1% held by the top ten. The source is a human donor with acute or convalescent COVID-19. The donor label of this sample is uncertain. The chain carries TRBV19 and TRBJ1-1, with 11 bases that match TRBD1. Sequenced sample: peripheral blood. Here the CDR3 DNA reads TGTGCCAGTAGTATAGTTCCCAGGACAGGGGGCCGGACTGAAGCTTTCTTT. It translates to CASSIVPRTGGRTEAFF.